One sample yielded the 5 T cell receptor beta chains listed below, sequenced in a study of cytomegalovirus exposure and HLA in healthy donors. Researchers ran the PCR with 60 Vbeta and 13 Jbeta primers. The method was immunoSEQ multiplex PCR; TCRdb's version includes in-frame clones alone and lacks a portion of them. The sample has roughly 150,000 clones, 70% to 90% seen once; the top ten hold around 2.5%. What was sequenced was PBMCs. All receptors come from a man aged 30 to 39 in good health and CMV-seropositive.

The chain couples TRBV6-5 to TRBJ2-1, with D tentatively TRBD1 (5 bases). Germline loops: CDR1 MNHEY, CDR2 SVGAGI. The V end lost 4 bases, the J end lost 6 bases, and 16 bases lay between the germline ends. The CDR3 length is 15 residues. CDR3 loop: CASSFRQYDFNEQFF. Here the CDR3 DNA reads TGTGCCAGCAGTTTCAGACAGTACGATTTCAATGAGCAGTTCTTC.

This chain connects TRBV11-2 to TRBJ2-1; 11 bases map to TRBD1. With V trimmed by 0 bases and J by 9 bases, 1 base remained unmatched. From germline, CDR1 is SGHAT and CDR2 FQNNGV. This CDR3 has 14 residues. In nucleotides, the CDR3 is TGTGCCAGCAGCTTAGAGGGACAGGGGGGTGAGCAGTTCTTC. Translation: CASSLEGQGGEQFF.

The chain carries TRBV10-3 and TRBJ2-7, with 12 bases fitting TRBD2. With V trimmed by 4 bases and J by 5 bases, 9 bases remained unmatched. Germline values: CDR1 ENHRY, CDR2 SYGVKD. The CDR3 has 16 amino acids. The CDR3 sequence: CAISARLAGVGNEQYV. DNA for the CDR3: TGTGCCATCAGTGCTAGACTAGCGGGAGTCGGAAACGAGCAGTACGTC.

The genes are TRBV5-5 and TRBJ1-1; D ambiguous. The CDR3 consists of 13 residues. Germline CDR1 reads SGHKS; CDR2 reads YYEKEE (reference sequence). V lost 0 bases and J lost 1, with 4 bases in between. CDR3 in amino acids: CASSLAGNTEAFF. The CDR3, as DNA: TGTGCCAGCAGCTTGGCGGGGAACACTGAAGCTTTCTTT.

V usage is TRBV11-2 and J usage is TRBJ1-3; D is ambiguous. The V and J ends lost 4 bases and 4 bases respectively, with 14 bases between them. Germline V gene data show CDR1 as SGHAT and CDR2 as FQNNGV. The CDR3 has 15 amino acids. CDR3 nucleotide sequence: TGTGCCAGCAGCTCTGGCCCCAGTAAGGGAAACACCATATATTTT. Translating gives CASSSGPSKGNTIYF.